Sequencing of this TCR beta chain was carried out in a study of T cell repertoires in cytomegalovirus infection. In the study overall: TCR beta signatures that were public indicated CMV infection and matching HLA type.

Germline CDR1 reads SGHVS; CDR2 reads FQNEAQ. The CDR3 extends over 17 amino acids. Trimming removed 6 bases from V and 0 bases from J, with 18 bases in between. Using its own MiXCR run on the reads, TCRdb lists one record per CDR3 protein. The table records hundreds of thousands of distinct CDR3 sequences, about 24% of them present only once. The study's findings and limits: The response measured ex vivo was dominated by TCR beta clonotypes (HLA-C-restricted and CMV-specific). Accumulated public TCR beta family frequency recognized individuals carrying CMV together with the relevant HLA.

About this clonotype itself: Antigen specificity is unknown.

The sequence was obtained from a human donor in good health (CMV status not recorded). Some clones in this sample may be carry-over from other donors' samples. The sequenced material came from CD8+ T cells from PBMCs. The chain has TRBV7-8 and TRBJ1-5; perhaps TRBD1 as D (5 bases). The CDR3 sequence: CASREVGGVHSNQPQHF. CDR3 sequence (DNA): TGTGCCAGCAGAGAAGTGGGGGGGGTTCATAGCAATCAGCCCCAGCATTTT.